The subject of this entry is one TCR beta chain. Its antigen is not identified. The sample is drawn from a study of cytomegalovirus exposure and HLA in healthy donors. Study findings and constraints: In a later analysis, TCR beta V- and J-gene trimming was associated with a missense DCLRE1C variant. With DRB1 most and HLA-C fewest, TCR association rates differed between HLA loci in a later analysis. TCR beta sequences numbering around 15,000 were associated with HLA alleles at 0.05 false discovery rate in a later analysis. A later analysis reportedly identified an Asian-associated ancestry cluster as carrying fewer N-insertions than the approximately 730-donor mean.

The PCR made use of 60 Vbeta and 13 Jbeta primers. The method was immunoSEQ multiplex PCR; TCRdb's version includes in-frame clones alone and lacks a portion of them. This table holds roughly 100,000 clones, about an eighth found once. The CDR3 totals 16 residues. Unmatched junction bases numbered 7, after V lost 2 bases and J lost 2 bases. Per the germline V gene, CDR1 is MNHNY and CDR2 is SVGAGI (reference sequence). The clonotype originates from a man aged 35 to 55 in good health and CMV-seropositive. The chain links TRBV6-6 to TRBJ2-7; 9 nucleotides match TRBD2. The sample comprised PBMCs. In DNA form, the CDR3 reads TGTGCCAGCAGTTACCTTCTAGCGGGACCTACCTACGAGCAGTACTTC. Protein: CASSYLLAGPTYEQYF.